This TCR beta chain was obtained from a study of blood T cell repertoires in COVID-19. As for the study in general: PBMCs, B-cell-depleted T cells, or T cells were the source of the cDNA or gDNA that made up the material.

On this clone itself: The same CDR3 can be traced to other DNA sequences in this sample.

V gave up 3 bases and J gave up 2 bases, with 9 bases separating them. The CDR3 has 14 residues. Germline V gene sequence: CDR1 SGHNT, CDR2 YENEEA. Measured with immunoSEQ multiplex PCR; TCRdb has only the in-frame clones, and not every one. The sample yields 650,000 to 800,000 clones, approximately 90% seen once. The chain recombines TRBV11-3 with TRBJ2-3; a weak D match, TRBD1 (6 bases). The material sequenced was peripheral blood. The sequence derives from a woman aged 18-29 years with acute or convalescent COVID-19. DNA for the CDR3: TGTGCCAGCAGCTTGGGGGCGAACACAGATACGCAGTATTTT. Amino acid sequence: CASSLGANTDTQYF.